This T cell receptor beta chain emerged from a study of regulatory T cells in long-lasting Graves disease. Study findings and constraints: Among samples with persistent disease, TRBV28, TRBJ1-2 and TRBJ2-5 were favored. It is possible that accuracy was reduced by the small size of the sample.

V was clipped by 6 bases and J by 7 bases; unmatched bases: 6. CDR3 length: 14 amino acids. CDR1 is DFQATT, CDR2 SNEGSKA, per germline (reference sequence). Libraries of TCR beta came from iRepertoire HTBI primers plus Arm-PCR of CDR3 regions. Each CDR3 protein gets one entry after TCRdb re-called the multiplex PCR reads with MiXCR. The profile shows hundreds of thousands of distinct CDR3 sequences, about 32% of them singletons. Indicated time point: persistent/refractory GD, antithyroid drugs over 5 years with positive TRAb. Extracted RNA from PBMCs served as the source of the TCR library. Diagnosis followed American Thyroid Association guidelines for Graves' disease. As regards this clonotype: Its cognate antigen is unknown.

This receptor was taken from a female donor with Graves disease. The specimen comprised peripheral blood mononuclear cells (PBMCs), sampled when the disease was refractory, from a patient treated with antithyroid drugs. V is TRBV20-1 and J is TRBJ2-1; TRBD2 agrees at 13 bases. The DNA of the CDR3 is TGCAGTGCAACGGGACTAGCGGGATTAAATGAGCAGTTCTTC. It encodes CSATGLAGLNEQFF.